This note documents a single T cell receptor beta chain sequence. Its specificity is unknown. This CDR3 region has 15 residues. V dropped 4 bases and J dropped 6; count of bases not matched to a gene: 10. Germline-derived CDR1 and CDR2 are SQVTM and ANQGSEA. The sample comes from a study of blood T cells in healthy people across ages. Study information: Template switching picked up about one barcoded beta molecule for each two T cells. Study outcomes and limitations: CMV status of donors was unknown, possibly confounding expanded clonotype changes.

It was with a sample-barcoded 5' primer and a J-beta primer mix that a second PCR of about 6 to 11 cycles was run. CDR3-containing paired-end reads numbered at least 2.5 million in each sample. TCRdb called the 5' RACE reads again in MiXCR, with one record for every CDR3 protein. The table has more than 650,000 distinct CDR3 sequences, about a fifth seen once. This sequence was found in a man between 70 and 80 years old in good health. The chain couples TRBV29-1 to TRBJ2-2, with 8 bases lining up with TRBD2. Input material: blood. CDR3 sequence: CSVGGTSGRAGELFF. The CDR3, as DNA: TGCAGCGTTGGGGGAACTAGCGGCAGGGCCGGGGAGCTGTTTTTT.